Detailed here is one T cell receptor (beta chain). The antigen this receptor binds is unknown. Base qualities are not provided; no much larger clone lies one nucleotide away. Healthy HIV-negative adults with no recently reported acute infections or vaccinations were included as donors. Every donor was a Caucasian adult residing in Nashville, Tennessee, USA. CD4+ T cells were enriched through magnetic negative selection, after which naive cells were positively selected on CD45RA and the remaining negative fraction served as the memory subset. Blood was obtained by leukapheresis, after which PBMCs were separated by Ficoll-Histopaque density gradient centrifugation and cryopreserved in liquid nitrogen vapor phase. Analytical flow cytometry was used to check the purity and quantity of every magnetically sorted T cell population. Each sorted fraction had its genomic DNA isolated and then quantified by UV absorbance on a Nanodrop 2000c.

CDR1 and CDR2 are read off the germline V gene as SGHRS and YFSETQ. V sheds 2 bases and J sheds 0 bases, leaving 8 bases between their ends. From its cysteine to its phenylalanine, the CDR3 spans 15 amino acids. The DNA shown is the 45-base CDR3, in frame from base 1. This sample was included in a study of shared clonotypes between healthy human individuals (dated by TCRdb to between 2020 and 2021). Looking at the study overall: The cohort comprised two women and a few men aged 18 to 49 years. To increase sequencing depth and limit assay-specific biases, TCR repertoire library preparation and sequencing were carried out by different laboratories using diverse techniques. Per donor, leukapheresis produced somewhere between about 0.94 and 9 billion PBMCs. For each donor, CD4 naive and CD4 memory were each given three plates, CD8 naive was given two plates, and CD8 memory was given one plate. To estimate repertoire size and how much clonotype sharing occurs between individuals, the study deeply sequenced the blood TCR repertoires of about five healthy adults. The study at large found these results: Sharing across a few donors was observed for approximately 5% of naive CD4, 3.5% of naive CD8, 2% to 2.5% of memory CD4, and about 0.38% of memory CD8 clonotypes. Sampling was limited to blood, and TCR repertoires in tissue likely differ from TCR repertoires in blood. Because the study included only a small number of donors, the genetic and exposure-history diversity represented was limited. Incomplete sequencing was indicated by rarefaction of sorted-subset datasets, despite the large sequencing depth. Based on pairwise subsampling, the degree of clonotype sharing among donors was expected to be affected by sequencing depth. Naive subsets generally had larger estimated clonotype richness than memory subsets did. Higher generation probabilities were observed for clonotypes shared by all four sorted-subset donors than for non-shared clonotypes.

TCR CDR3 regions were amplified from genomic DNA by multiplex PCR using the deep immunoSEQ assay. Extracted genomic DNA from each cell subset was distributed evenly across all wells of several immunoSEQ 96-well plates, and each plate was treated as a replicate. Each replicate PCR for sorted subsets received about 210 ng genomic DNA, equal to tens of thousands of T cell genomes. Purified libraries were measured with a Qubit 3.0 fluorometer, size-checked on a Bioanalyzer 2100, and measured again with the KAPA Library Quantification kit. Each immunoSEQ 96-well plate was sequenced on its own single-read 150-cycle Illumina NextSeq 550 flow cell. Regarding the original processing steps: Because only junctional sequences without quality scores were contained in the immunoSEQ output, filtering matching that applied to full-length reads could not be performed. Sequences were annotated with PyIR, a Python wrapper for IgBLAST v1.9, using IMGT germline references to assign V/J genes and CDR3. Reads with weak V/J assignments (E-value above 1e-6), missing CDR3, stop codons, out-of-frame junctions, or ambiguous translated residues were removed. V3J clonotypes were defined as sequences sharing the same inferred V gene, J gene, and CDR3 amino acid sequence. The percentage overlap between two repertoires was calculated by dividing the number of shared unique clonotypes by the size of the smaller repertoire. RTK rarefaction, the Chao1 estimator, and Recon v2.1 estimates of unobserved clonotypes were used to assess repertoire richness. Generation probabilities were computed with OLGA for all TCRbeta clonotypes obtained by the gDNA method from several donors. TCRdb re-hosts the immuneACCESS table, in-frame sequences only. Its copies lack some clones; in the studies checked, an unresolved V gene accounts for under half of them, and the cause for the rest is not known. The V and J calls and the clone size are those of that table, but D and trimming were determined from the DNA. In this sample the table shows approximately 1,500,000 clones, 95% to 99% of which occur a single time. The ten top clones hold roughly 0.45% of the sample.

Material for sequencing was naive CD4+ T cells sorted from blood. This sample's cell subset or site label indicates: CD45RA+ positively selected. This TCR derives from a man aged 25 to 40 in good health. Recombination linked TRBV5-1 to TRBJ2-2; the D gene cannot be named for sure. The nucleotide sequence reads TGCGCCAGCAGCTTCGGTAACACGAACACCGGGGAGCTGTTTTTT. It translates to CASSFGNTNTGELFF.